This TCR beta chain was recorded in a study of vaccination effects on CD4 cells after COVID-19. The length of the CDR3 is 17 residues. The V segment lost 3 bases and the J segment 5 bases; nucleotides outside the gene matches: 14. Germline CDR1 LGHDT, CDR2 YNNKEL (reference sequence). The culture ran for approximately 11 days before CD4+ T cells were isolated. Either the mRNA-1273 or the BNT162b2 vaccine was given to participants as two doses. People in the vaccine group had not been infected with SARS-CoV-2 before, and their nucleocapsid antibodies were negative. With respect to this clone: Its specificity is unknown.

Clones were sequenced by immunoSEQ multiplex PCR, and TCRdb holds only the in-frame ones, with some missing. The sample consists of more than 60,000 clones, around 69% of them appearing once. The chain couples TRBV3-1 (or the pseudogene TRBV3-2) to TRBJ2-5; 8 bases are a match to TRBD2. The receptor was isolated from a human donor who received a COVID-19 vaccine. This sample comprised CD4+ T cells from PBMCs cultured without peptide, obtained after COVID-19 vaccination. The CDR3 bases are TGTGCCAGCAGCCACCACCGGACTAGCACGAGGGAGGAGACCCAGTACTTC. Translated: CASSHHRTSTREETQYF.